Described below is a single T cell receptor beta chain sequence and its context. The source of the sample is a study of blood T cell repertoires in COVID-19. Study summary: From T cells, B-cell-depleted T cells, or PBMCs came the material, which was cDNA or gDNA.

Authors' data handling: The authors estimated nucleated cell counts from reference gene primer amplification. Assay used: immunoSEQ multiplex PCR; TCRdb lists only in-frame clones, some missing. The V and J calls and the clone size are those of that table, but D and trimming were determined from the DNA. The table lists some 520,000 clones, 89% of them singletons. The germline V gene encodes CDR1 SGHTA and CDR2 FQGNSA. After removal of 3 bases from V and 7 bases from J, the junction contained 6 bases not matched to a gene. This CDR3 is built from 14 residues. Sequenced: peripheral blood. This clonotype originated in a man aged 18 to 35 with COVID-19, enrolled during active disease. The J gene is TRBJ2-1, the V gene TRBV7-2, with 7 nucleotides matching TRBD2. CDR3 nucleotide sequence: TGTGCCAGCAGCTTGCGGCCCGGGGGGAATGAGCAGTTCTTC. Protein product: CASSLRPGGNEQFF.